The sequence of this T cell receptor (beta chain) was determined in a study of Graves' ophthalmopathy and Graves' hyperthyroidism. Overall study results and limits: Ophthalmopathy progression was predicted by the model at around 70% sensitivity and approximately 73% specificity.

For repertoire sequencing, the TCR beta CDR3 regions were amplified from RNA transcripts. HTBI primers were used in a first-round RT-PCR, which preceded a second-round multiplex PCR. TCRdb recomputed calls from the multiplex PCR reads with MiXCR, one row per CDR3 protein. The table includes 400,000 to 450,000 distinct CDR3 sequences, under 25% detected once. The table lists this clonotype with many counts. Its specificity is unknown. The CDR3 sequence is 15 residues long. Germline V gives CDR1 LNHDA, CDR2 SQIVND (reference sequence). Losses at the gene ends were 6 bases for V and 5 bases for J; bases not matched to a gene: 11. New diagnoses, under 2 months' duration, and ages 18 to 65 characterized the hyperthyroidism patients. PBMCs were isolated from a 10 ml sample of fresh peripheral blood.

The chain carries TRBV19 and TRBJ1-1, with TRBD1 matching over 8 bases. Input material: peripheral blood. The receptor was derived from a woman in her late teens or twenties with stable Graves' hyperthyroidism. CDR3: CASSHFQGARTEAFF. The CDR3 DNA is TGTGCCAGTAGCCATTTCCAGGGGGCGCGGACTGAAGCTTTCTTT.